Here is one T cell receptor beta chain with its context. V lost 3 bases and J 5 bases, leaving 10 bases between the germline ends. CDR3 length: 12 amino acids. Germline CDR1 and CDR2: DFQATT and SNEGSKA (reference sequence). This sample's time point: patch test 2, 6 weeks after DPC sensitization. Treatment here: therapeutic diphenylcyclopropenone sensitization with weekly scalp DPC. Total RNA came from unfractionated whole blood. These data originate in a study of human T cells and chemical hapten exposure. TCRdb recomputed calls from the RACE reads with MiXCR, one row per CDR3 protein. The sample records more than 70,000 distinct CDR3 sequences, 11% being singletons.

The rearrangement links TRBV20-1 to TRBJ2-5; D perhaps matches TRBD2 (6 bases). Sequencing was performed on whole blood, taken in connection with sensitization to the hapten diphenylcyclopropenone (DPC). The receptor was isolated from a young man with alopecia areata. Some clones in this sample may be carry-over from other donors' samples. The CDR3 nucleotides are TGCAGTGCTAGTGGTCGGGGGGAGACCCAGTACTTC. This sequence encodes CSASGRGETQYF.